This passage covers 27 T cell receptor beta chains from one sample sequenced in a study of human T cells and chemical hapten exposure (dated by TCRdb to the early 2020s). Library construction relied on 5' RACE. This sample was sequenced with an Illumina MiSeq. TCRdb redid the processing of the public reads, applying fastp at Q25 and MiXCR, and retained in-frame beta chains. Each record represents a unique CDR3 protein, reported with the most common genes and DNA among its rows. The sample contains 110,000 to 150,000 distinct CDR3 sequences, around 4% of them found a single time. The ten largest account for 1.2% to 1.5% of the sample. Total RNA was isolated from unfractionated whole blood collected in Tempus Blood RNA tubes. The receptors here all came from a female donor in good health.

There are many counts of this clonotype. The rearrangement uses TRBV9 and TRBJ1-2; no definite D call. This CDR3 has 13 residues. V was cut by 0 bases and J by 2 bases, with 5 bases left in between. Looked up from germline, CDR1 is SGDLS and CDR2 is YYNGEE. In DNA form, the CDR3 reads TGTGCCAGCAGCGTAGCTGAAAACTATGGCTACACCTTC. Encoded protein: CASSVAENYGYTF.

This clonotype has just a few counts. V is TRBV7-2 and J is TRBJ1-6; no reliable D call. V was trimmed by 8 bases and J by 8 bases, leaving 16 bases between them. The germline gives CDR1 SGHTA, CDR2 FQGNSA. The CDR3 has 14 residues. CDR3 amino acids: CASCVVGNDSPLHF. CDR3 DNA sequence: TGTGCCAGCTGCGTGGTGGGTAATGATTCACCCCTCCACTTT.

V gene TRBV11-2 combines with J gene TRBJ1-1; perhaps TRBD1 as D (5 bases). Germline V CDR1 and CDR2: SGHAT, FQNNGV. The CDR3 runs 16 residues. V lost 1 base and J lost 3, with 15 bases in between. As DNA, the CDR3 is TGTGCCAGCAGCTTAGTGGCAGGGATAAAGGACACTGAAGCTTTCTTT. It specifies CASSLVAGIKDTEAFF.

This clonotype occurred many times. The rearrangement uses TRBV10-3 and TRBJ2-7; the D is unclear. The germline V gene encodes CDR1 ENHRY and CDR2 SYGVKD. Between the trimmed V and J ends, which lost 5 bases and 0 bases, there was a span of 2 bases. This CDR3 is 11 amino acids long. The CDR3 loop reads CAISHSYEQYF. Written as DNA, the CDR3 is TGTGCCATCAGTCACTCCTACGAGCAGTACTTC.

This clonotype was counted at least ten times. The chain is built from TRBV4-2 and TRBJ2-1; possibly TRBD2 for D (6 bases). This CDR3 spans 17 amino acids. V lost 3 bases and J 1 base, leaving 16 bases between the germline ends. The V gene's germline CDR1 is LGHNA and CDR2 YNFKEQ. The CDR3 sequence is CASSQRGVAGSYNEQFF. CDR3 nucleotides: TGTGCCAGCAGCCAGAGAGGGGTGGCGGGGTCCTACAATGAGCAGTTCTTC.

This clonotype was seen repeatedly, ten times or more. The chain couples TRBV5-1 to TRBJ1-1; D not resolved. Germline V CDR1 and CDR2: SGHRS, YFSETQ. The CDR3 loop spans 14 amino acids. The ends were cut back, 0 bases at V and 2 bases at J, with 8 bases in the middle. CDR3 protein: CASSLDRTNTEAFF. The CDR3 nucleotides read TGCGCCAGCAGCTTGGACAGAACAAACACTGAAGCTTTCTTT.

This clonotype was counted many times. The gene calls are TRBV20-1 and TRBJ1-4; D unresolved. The length of the CDR3 is 13 residues. The V gene's germline CDR1 is DFQATT and CDR2 SNEGSKA (reference sequence). The ends were cut back, 5 bases at V and 7 bases at J, with 14 bases in the middle. CDR3 sequence (DNA): TGCAGTGCTGAACACGCGGAAGCTGAAAAACTGTTTTTT. It codes for CSAEHAEAEKLFF.

This clonotype was recorded many times. J is TRBJ1-2 and V is TRBV7-8; 11 bases agree with TRBD1. CDR1 is SGHVS and CDR2 is FQNEAQ in the germline V gene. The V segment lost 1 base and the J segment 3 bases; nucleotides outside the gene matches: 4. The CDR3 consists of 16 residues. The CDR3, as DNA: TGTGCCAGCAGCTTAGAACCGGGACAGGGGGACTATGGCTACACCTTC. This translates into CASSLEPGQGDYGYTF.

This clonotype showed up many times. The rearrangement joins TRBV27 to TRBJ2-1, with no clear D. Germline CDR1 and CDR2: MNHEY and SMNVEV (reference sequence). Trimming took 2 bases from V and 10 from J, leaving 15 bases between them. This CDR3 is built from 14 residues. The CDR3 coding sequence is TGTGCCAGCAGTTTAGGATCCACCCATGGGGAGCAGTTCTTC. Amino acid sequence: CASSLGSTHGEQFF.

This clonotype occurred many times. This chain connects TRBV6-5 to TRBJ1-6; D is perhaps TRBD1 (5 bases). This CDR3 comprises 12 residues. Per germline, CDR1 MNHEY and CDR2 SVGAGI. V was trimmed by 6 bases and J by 7 bases, leaving 7 bases between them. The CDR3 loop is CASRRQNSPLHF. In DNA form, the CDR3 reads TGTGCCAGCAGACGACAGAATTCACCCCTCCACTTT.

The table lists this clonotype with many counts. This chain uses TRBV5-4 with TRBJ2-3; no clear D. The CDR3 is 15 residues long. The germline V and J ends were trimmed by 0 bases and 0 bases, with 8 bases remaining between them. The germline gives CDR1 SGHNT, CDR2 YYREEE (reference sequence). CDR3 in amino acids: CASSLDYSSTDTQYF. CDR3 DNA: TGTGCCAGCAGCTTGGACTACTCTAGCACAGATACGCAGTATTTT.

This clonotype came up many times. The gene calls are TRBV12-5 and TRBJ1-1; 7 bases agree with TRBD1. Trimming removed 0 bases from V and 1 base from J; junction bases left unmatched: 2. Germline V CDR1 and CDR2: LGHNT, FRNRAP. This CDR3 spans 15 amino acids. In DNA, the CDR3 is TGTGCTAGTGGTTTGGTACAGGGGACGAACACTGAAGCTTTCTTT. The encoded protein is CASGLVQGTNTEAFF.

This clonotype has a handful of counts. This chain links TRBV20-1 with TRBJ1-3; 8 bases match TRBD1. Trimming took 1 base from V and 3 from J; bases not matched to a gene: 8. This CDR3 has 16 residues. Per the germline V gene, CDR1 is DFQATT and CDR2 is SNEGSKA (reference sequence). The CDR3 nucleotides read TGCAGTGCTAGAGCTCTGGACAGGGACAATGGAAACACCATATATTTT. Protein product: CSARALDRDNGNTIYF.

This clonotype was detected ten times or more. The chain combines TRBV19 with TRBJ1-2, with TRBD1 matching 7 bases. From germline, CDR1 is LNHDA and CDR2 SQIVND (reference sequence). The CDR3 is made up of 14 amino acids. V lost 7 bases and J lost 7; bases outside the gene matches: 12. This CDR3 reads CASTATSRGLGYTF. The CDR3 bases are TGTGCCAGTACGGCTACTTCGAGGGGGCTTGGCTACACCTTC.

This clonotype was counted many times. J is TRBJ2-1 and V is TRBV29-1; 8 positions agree with TRBD2. This CDR3 region has 13 residues. Germline V CDR1 and CDR2: SQVTM, ANQGSEA. The ends lost 2 bases at V and 10 bases at J; junction bases unmatched: 7. In DNA, the CDR3 is TGCAGCGTTGAACCGGGGGGGGCTGGGGAGCAGTTCTTC. It is translated as CSVEPGGAGEQFF.

This clonotype has ten or more counts. The chain joins TRBV28 to TRBJ2-6; D gene ambiguous. Between the trimmed V and J ends, which lost 7 bases and 4 bases, there was a span of 14 bases. The CDR3 covers 15 residues. Germline CDR1 reads MDHEN; CDR2 reads SYDVKM. CDR3 amino acids: CASKHSSSGANVLTF. Written as DNA, the CDR3 is TGTGCCAGCAAGCACAGCTCGTCGGGGGCCAACGTCCTGACTTTC.

This clonotype was counted many times. The rearrangement uses TRBV13 and TRBJ2-6; no firm D call. In germline, CDR1 is PRHDT, CDR2 FYEKMQ (reference sequence). With 5 bases removed from V and 0 bases from J, the gap between germline ends came to 8 bases. The CDR3 totals 15 residues. The CDR3 sequence is CASSTRNSGANVLTF. CDR3 nucleotides: TGTGCCAGCAGCACCCGGAACTCTGGGGCCAACGTCCTGACTTTC.

In this sample, this clonotype turned up many times. The chain links TRBV4-3 to TRBJ2-6; D might be TRBD1 (6 bases). This CDR3 comprises 20 residues. Trimming took off 0 bases at V and 0 bases at J, with 18 bases between the two ends. Per the germline V gene, CDR1 is LGHNA and CDR2 is YSLEER. CDR3 sequence: CASSQDQKDRVSSGANVLTF. The CDR3 nucleotides read TGCGCCAGCAGCCAAGACCAAAAGGACAGAGTTAGCTCTGGGGCCAACGTCCTGACTTTC.

This chain uses TRBV13 with TRBJ1-1; D is possibly TRBD1 (5 bases). Germline CDR1 and CDR2: PRHDT and FYEKMQ (reference sequence). The CDR3 has 15 amino acids. The V and J ends lost 5 bases and 0 bases respectively, with 13 bases between them. CDR3 sequence reads: CASSARQTMNTEAFF. The CDR3 DNA reads as TGTGCCAGCAGCGCGCGACAGACCATGAACACTGAAGCTTTCTTT.

This clonotype showed up many times. The V gene is TRBV12-3 or TRBV12-4, the J gene TRBJ2-1; TRBD2 matches at 10 bases. This CDR3 spans 19 amino acids. Unmatched junction bases numbered 16, after V lost 8 bases and J lost 0 bases. The CDR3, as DNA: TGTGCCAGCCAGTTTTGGGCTAGCGGGGGACCCATCTCCTACAATGAGCAGTTCTTC. Its translation: CASQFWASGGPISYNEQFF.

This clonotype was found many times. V and J are TRBV7-9 and TRBJ1-6; TRBD1 is a possible D gene (6 bases). CDR1 and CDR2 (germline): SEHNR, FQNEAQ (reference sequence). The CDR3 consists of 17 residues. Trimming cost V 1 base and J 0 bases, with 10 bases left between them. The CDR3 here is CASSLVGQRSYNSPLHF. CDR3 in DNA: TGTGCCAGCAGCTTAGTTGGACAGCGCTCCTATAATTCACCCCTCCACTTT.

Concerning this clonotype: Possible read error: a much larger clone is one base away. This chain links TRBV13 with TRBJ1-1; D remains unclear. This CDR3 spans 15 amino acids. The germline V gene has CDR1 PRHDT and CDR2 FYEKMQ (reference sequence). Trimming took off 5 bases at V and 7 bases at J, with 20 bases between the two ends. The CDR3 protein is CASSRIWGGLGEAFF. In DNA form, the CDR3 reads TGTGCCAGCAGCCGAATCTGGGGAGGATTAGGTGAAGCTTTCTTT.

Ten or more counts support this clonotype. The chain combines TRBV19 with TRBJ2-3; 12 bases are a match to TRBD2. This CDR3 is 16 amino acids long. V shed 3 bases and J 2 bases; nucleotides not matched to a gene: 3. Per germline, CDR1 LNHDA and CDR2 SQIVND (reference sequence). CDR3 in amino acids: CASSMGLAGFTDTQYF. As DNA, the CDR3 is TGTGCCAGTAGTATGGGACTAGCGGGCTTCACAGATACGCAGTATTTT.

This clonotype was seen more than once but under ten times. The chain couples TRBV6-4 to TRBJ2-3, with D possibly being TRBD2 (5 bases). This CDR3 region has 15 residues. Germline V gives CDR1 MRHNA, CDR2 SNTAGT. Trimming took 6 bases from V and 6 from J, leaving 19 bases between them. CDR3: CASSASSIPSDTQYF. Here the CDR3 DNA reads TGTGCCAGCAGCGCATCTAGCATCCCATCGGATACGCAGTATTTT.

This clonotype was seen at least ten times. V is TRBV5-1 and J is TRBJ2-3; D is ambiguous. This CDR3 spans 14 amino acids. Trimming removed 3 bases at V and 4 bases at J, with 12 bases between. Germline CDR1 reads SGHRS; CDR2 reads YFSETQ. CDR3 residues: CASSSTSYPDTQYF. The CDR3 DNA reads as TGCGCCAGCAGCTCCACCTCTTACCCAGATACGCAGTATTTT. Supplemented by reference TRBV5-1 and TRBJ2-3, the full variable domain reads KAGVTQTPRYLIKTRGQQVTLSCSPISGHRSVSWYQQTPGQGLQFLFEYFSETQRNKGNFPGRFSGRQFSNSRSEMNVSTLELGDSALYLCASSSTSYPDTQYFGPGTRLTVL.

This clonotype was seen ten or more times. CDR3 bases: TGCAGTGCTAGTAGCCAGTGGGACACCGGGGAGCTGTTTTTT. The encoded protein is CSASSQWDTGELFF. This chain joins TRBV20-1 and TRBJ2-2; D uncertain. This CDR3 is 14 amino acids long. Germline-derived CDR1 and CDR2 are DFQATT and SNEGSKA (reference sequence). Trimming pared 3 bases from V and 3 bases from J, leaving 11 bases between.

This clonotype was seen a few times. J is TRBJ1-2 and V is TRBV13; maybe TRBD1 (5 bases). The CDR3 is made up of 15 amino acids. V was clipped by 5 bases and J by 6 bases, with 19 bases between them. CDR1 is PRHDT and CDR2 is FYEKMQ in the germline V gene (reference sequence). The CDR3 reads CASSPTEGARDGYTF. In DNA, the CDR3 is TGTGCCAGCAGCCCCACTGAAGGGGCTAGGGATGGCTACACCTTC.